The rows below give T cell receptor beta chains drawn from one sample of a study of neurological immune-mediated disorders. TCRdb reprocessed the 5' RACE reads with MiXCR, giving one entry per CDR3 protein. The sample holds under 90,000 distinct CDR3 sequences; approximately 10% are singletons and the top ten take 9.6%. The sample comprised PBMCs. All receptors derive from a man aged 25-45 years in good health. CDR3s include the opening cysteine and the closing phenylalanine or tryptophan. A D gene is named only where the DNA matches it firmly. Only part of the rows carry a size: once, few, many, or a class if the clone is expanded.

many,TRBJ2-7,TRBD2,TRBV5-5,CASSLAGREAYEQYF,TGTGCCAGCAGCTTGGCAGGTCGGGAGGCCTACGAGCAGTACTTC
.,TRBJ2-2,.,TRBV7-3,CASRGGNTGELFF,TGTGCCAGCAGAGGGGGGAACACCGGGGAGCTGTTTTTT
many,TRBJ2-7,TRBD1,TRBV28,CASTSGTDPYEQYF,TGTGCCAGCACCTCTGGGACAGATCCCTACGAGCAGTACTTC
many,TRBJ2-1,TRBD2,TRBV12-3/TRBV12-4,CASSLAASGRASNEQFF,TGTGCCAGCAGTTTAGCCGCTAGCGGGAGGGCCAGCAATGAGCAGTTCTTC
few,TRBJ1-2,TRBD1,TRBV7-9,CASSAGQGIYGYTF,TGTGCCAGCAGCGCGGGACAGGGGATCTATGGCTACACCTTC
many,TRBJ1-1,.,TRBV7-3,CASSLTGGSEAFF,TGTGCCAGCAGCTTAACGGGCGGGTCTGAAGCTTTCTTT
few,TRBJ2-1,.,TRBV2,CASTHRGRGLADNEQFF,TGTGCCAGCACGCACAGGGGGCGTGGACTAGCGGACAATGAGCAGTTCTTC
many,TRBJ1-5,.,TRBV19,CATIDITGNQPQHF,TGTGCCACCATCGACATAACGGGGAATCAGCCCCAGCATTTT
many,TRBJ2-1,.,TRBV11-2,CASSRPSGNEQFF,TGTGCCAGCAGCCGGCCTTCTGGTAATGAGCAGTTCTTC
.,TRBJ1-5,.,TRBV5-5,CARSTQGGNQPQQF,TGTGCCCGCAGCACCCAGGGTGGGAATCAGCCCCAGCAGTTT
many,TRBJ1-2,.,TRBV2,CASSSAGGTRNYGYTF,TGTGCCAGCAGTTCCGCCGGGGGGACCCGTAACTATGGCTACACCTTC
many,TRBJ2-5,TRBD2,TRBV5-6,CASSLGLAGETQYF,TGTGCCAGCAGCTTGGGGCTAGCGGGAGAGACCCAGTACTTC
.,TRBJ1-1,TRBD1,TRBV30,CAWSGQGGTEAFF,TGTGCCTGGAGTGGACAGGGAGGGACTGAAGCTTTCTTT
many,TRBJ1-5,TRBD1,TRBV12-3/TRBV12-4,CASSFQGTGNQPQHF,TGTGCCAGCAGTTTTCAGGGGACAGGGAATCAGCCCCAGCATTTT
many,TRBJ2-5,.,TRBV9,CASSVEVYPETQYF,TGTGCCAGCAGCGTAGAGGTCTACCCCGAGACCCAGTACTTC
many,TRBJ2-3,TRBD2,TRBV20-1,CSARPIAGGPVSTDTQYF,TGCAGTGCTAGACCTATAGCGGGAGGGCCGGTTAGCACAGATACGCAGTATTTT
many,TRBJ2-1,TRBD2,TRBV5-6,CASSTLAGGLRNNEQFF,TGTGCCAGCAGCACTCTAGCGGGAGGGCTTAGGAACAATGAGCAGTTCTTC
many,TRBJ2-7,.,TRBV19,CASIAAVGSRDHYEQYF,TGTGCCAGTATCGCAGCGGTGGGATCAAGGGATCACTACGAGCAGTACTTC
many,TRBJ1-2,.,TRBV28,CASSLLVAGAYGYTF,TGTGCCAGCAGTCTCCTTGTTGCTGGGGCATATGGCTACACCTTC
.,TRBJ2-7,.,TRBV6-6,CASSFYICSARERSGSWYEQYF,.
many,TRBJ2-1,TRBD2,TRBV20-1,CSALPQLAGGNNEQFF,TGCAGTGCCTTACCCCAACTAGCGGGAGGGAACAATGAGCAGTTCTTC
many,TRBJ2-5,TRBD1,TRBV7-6,CASSGQGAKETQYF,TGTGCCAGCTCCGGACAGGGGGCGAAGGAGACCCAGTACTTC
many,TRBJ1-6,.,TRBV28,CASSLGFGALHF,TGTGCCAGCAGTTTAGGGTTTGGGGCCCTCCACTTT
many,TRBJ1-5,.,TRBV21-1,CASSKSRGRIEPVNSSNQPQHF,TGTGCCAGCAGCAAAAGTAGGGGAAGAATAGAACCGGTCAATTCTAGCAATCAGCCCCAGCATTTT
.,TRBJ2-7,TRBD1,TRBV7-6,CASSARDRGYEQYF,TGTGCCAGCAGCGCCCGGGACAGGGGTTACGAGCAGTACTTC
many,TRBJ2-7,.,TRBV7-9,CASSPSYEQYF,TGTGCCAGCAGCCCCTCCTACGAGCAGTACTTC
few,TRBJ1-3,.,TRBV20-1,CSARDLPSAGNTIYF,TGCAGTGCTAGAGATCTTCCGTCGGCCGGAAACACCATATATTTT
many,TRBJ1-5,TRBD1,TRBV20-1,CSVAGGPNQPQHF,TGCAGTGTGGCAGGGGGCCCCAATCAGCCCCAGCATTTT
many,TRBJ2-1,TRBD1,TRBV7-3,CASSLTGEVGDEQFF,TGTGCCAGCAGCTTGACAGGGGAAGTAGGAGATGAGCAGTTCTTC
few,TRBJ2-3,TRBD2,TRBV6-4,CASSPTSGIRTDTQYF,TGTGCCAGCAGTCCTACTAGCGGGATTCGAACAGATACGCAGTATTTT
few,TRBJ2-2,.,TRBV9,CASSVGGEGGRETGELFF,TGTGCCAGCAGCGTAGGGGGTGAGGGGGGTCGGGAAACCGGGGAGCTGTTTTTT
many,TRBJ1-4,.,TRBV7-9,CASTPAGSQGGRNEKLFF,TGTGCCAGCACCCCCGCGGGGAGCCAAGGAGGCCGTAATGAAAAACTGTTTTTT
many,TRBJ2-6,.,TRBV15,CATRGSSSSGANVLTF,TGTGCCACCAGGGGCAGTTCTTCCTCTGGGGCCAACGTCCTGACTTTC
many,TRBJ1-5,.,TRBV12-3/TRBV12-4,CASSWRREQPQHF,TGTGCCAGCAGTTGGAGGCGGGAGCAGCCCCAGCATTTT
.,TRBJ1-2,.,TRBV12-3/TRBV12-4,CASSPEYGYTF,TGTGCCAGCAGTCCCGAATATGGCTACACCTTC
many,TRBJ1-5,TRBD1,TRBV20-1,CSARGEGAGQPQHF,TGCAGTGCTAGAGGGGAGGGGGCAGGTCAGCCCCAGCATTTT
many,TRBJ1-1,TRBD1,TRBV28,CASSFWAGGAEAFF,TGTGCCAGCAGTTTCTGGGCAGGGGGGGCTGAAGCTTTCTTT
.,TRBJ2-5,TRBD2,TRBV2,CASSPGLAGRATQYF,TGTGCCAGCAGCCCAGGACTAGCGGGAAGGGCGACCCAGTACTTC
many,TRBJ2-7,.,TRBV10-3,CAILDKVQGSSEQYF,TGTGCCATCCTTGATAAGGTCCAGGGTTCCTCCGAGCAGTACTTC
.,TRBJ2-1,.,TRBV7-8,CANVGVISYNEQFF,TGTGCCAACGTGGGCGTCATTTCCTACAATGAGCAGTTCTTC
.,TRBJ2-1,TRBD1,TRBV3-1,CASSQELGQVMGFGQFF,TGTGCCAGCAGCCAAGAGTTAGGACAGGTGATGGGCTTCGGGCAGTTCTTC
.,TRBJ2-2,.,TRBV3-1,CASSQAGAGTGELFF,TGTGCCAGCAGCCAAGCAGGGGCAGGCACCGGGGAGCTGTTTTTT
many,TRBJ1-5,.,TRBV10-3,CAISVGDPQPQHF,TGTGCCATCAGTGTGGGGGACCCCCAGCCCCAGCATTTT
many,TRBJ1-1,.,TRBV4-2,CASSQWGEEAFF,TGTGCCAGCAGCCAATGGGGAGAAGAAGCTTTCTTT
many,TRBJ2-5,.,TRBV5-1,CASKTVQETQYF,TGCGCCAGCAAGACAGTCCAAGAGACCCAGTACTTC
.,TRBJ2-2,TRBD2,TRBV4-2,CASSQDYLRGRVAGELFF,TGTGCCAGCAGCCAAGATTATCTAAGAGGGAGGGTTGCCGGGGAGCTGTTTTTT
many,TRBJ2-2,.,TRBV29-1,CSVEDAGLGAGELFF,TGCAGCGTTGAAGACGCCGGGCTAGGGGCCGGGGAGCTGTTTTTT
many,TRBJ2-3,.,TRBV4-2,CASSQVTGVSSDTQYF,TGTGCCAGCAGCCAAGTGACAGGTGTTTCTTCAGATACGCAGTATTTT
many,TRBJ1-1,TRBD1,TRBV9,CASSVGQGDVEAFF,TGTGCCAGCAGCGTAGGACAGGGGGACGTTGAAGCTTTCTTT
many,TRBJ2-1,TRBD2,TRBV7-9,CASRPTSGSSYNEQFF,TGTGCCAGCAGACCGACTAGCGGGAGCTCCTACAATGAGCAGTTCTTC
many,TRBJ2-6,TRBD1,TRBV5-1,CASSPTGTGSGANVLTF,TGCGCCAGCAGCCCGACCGGGACAGGGTCTGGGGCCAACGTCCTGACTTTC
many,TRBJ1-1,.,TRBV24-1,CATMDGDTEAFF,TGTGCCACTATGGACGGGGACACTGAAGCTTTCTTT
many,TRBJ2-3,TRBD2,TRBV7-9,CASSPFTSGRALDTQYF,TGTGCCAGCAGTCCATTTACTAGCGGGAGGGCCCTCGATACGCAGTATTTT